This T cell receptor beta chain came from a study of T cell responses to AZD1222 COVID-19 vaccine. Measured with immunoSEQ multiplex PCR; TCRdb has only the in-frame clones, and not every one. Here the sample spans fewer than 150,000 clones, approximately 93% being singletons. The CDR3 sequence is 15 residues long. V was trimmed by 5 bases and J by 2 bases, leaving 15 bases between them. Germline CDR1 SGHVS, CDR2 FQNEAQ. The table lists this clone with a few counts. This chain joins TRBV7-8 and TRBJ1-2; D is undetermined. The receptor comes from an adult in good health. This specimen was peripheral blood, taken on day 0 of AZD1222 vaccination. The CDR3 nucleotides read TGTGCCAGCAGCCCAGAGATCGGTGGGAACTATGGCTACACCTTC. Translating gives CASSPEIGGNYGYTF.